Below are 17 T cell receptor beta chains sequenced from a single sample in a study of identical twins (dated by TCRdb to 2016 to 2017). Libraries were prepared through 5' RACE. The listed sequencing device is Illumina HiSeq 2000. Through fastp at Q25 and MiXCR, TCRdb rebuilt clones from the public reads, retaining in-frame beta chains. Every entry covers one CDR3 protein and lists the most common genes and DNA from its rows. The sample has just over 500,000 distinct CDR3 sequences on record, roughly a fifth of them singletons. The biggest ten clones account for approximately 0.95% of the sample. These records were also assigned to another study, of T cells expressing NK-cell markers.

The specimen sequenced was CD4+ T cells sorted from blood. The receptor source for this set is a woman aged 18-29 years in good health.

The chain is built from TRBV18 and TRBJ2-6; D is ambiguous. Germline loops: CDR1 KGHSH, CDR2 LQKENI. The CDR3 totals 15 residues. The V end lost 3 bases, the J end lost 2 bases, and 8 bases lay between the germline ends. CDR3 sequence reads: CASSPPQTGANVLTF. The CDR3 nucleotides are TGTGCCAGCTCACCGCCTCAAACTGGGGCCAACGTCCTGACTTTC.

The V and J genes are TRBV20-1 and TRBJ2-1, with D unresolved. Germline assignment: CDR1 DFQATT and CDR2 SNEGSKA (reference sequence). This CDR3 is built from 11 residues. CDR3 sequence: CRVGSYNEQFF. The CDR3, as DNA: TGCAGGGTCGGCTCCTACAATGAGCAGTTCTTC.

This clonotype occurred a few times. The chain is built from TRBV20-1 and TRBJ2-3; 11 bases fit TRBD2. Germline CDR1 DFQATT, CDR2 SNEGSKA (reference sequence). The CDR3 length is 15 residues. Germline trimming cut 6 bases from V and 2 bases from J; bases unmatched to any gene: 7. CDR3 in DNA: TGCAGTGCCTCCTTTAGCGGGGGGGCCACAGATACGCAGTATTTT. Encoded protein: CSASFSGGATDTQYF.

This clonotype came up a few times. The rearrangement uses TRBV18 and TRBJ1-1; weak D call: TRBD1 (5 bases). Trimming removed 1 base at V and 2 bases at J, with 11 bases between. This CDR3 is built from 15 residues. Germline V gene data show CDR1 as KGHSH and CDR2 as LQKENI. In nucleotides, the CDR3 is TGTGCCAGCTCACCACAAGGGACGGAAAACACTGAAGCTTTCTTT. Translated, it gives CASSPQGTENTEAFF.

The chain couples TRBV6-6 to TRBJ2-1; TRBD1 is a possible D gene (6 bases). Trimming took off 6 bases at V and 4 bases at J, with 10 bases between the two ends. Germline loops: CDR1 MNHNY, CDR2 SVGAGI (reference sequence). This CDR3 comprises 13 residues. The CDR3 protein is CASRAGTYNEQFF. The CDR3 bases are TGTGCCAGCAGGGCCGGGACATACAATGAGCAGTTCTTC.

The chain couples TRBV10-3 to TRBJ1-6; a weak D match, TRBD1 (5 bases). The germline V gene encodes CDR1 ENHRY and CDR2 SYGVKD. This CDR3 contains 13 residues. Between the trimmed V and J ends, which lost 6 bases and 9 bases, there was a span of 12 bases. The CDR3 DNA follows: TGTGCCATCAGGGGGACGGGGGGTTCACCCCTCCACTTT. Translating gives CAIRGTGGSPLHF.

This clonotype was observed a handful of times. This rearrangement joins TRBV5-1 to TRBJ2-3; D uncertain. This CDR3 contains 16 residues. Germline-derived CDR1 and CDR2 are SGHRS and YFSETQ. The ends were cut back, 4 bases at V and 0 bases at J, with 15 bases in the middle. The CDR3 here is CASSVLGRSSTDTQYF. DNA of the CDR3: TGCGCCAGCAGCGTCTTGGGTCGGAGCAGCACAGATACGCAGTATTTT.

In its sample, this clonotype was seen a few times. J is TRBJ2-4 and V is TRBV20-1; D is undetermined. Germline values: CDR1 DFQATT, CDR2 SNEGSKA (reference sequence). The length of the CDR3 is 13 residues. V lost 3 bases and J 0 bases, leaving 6 bases between the germline ends. This CDR3 reads CSASGRAKNIQYF. CDR3 DNA sequence: TGCAGTGCTAGCGGACGAGCCAAAAACATTCAGTACTTC.

Written as DNA, the CDR3 is TGTGCCAGCAGCTCTGCGGGCGCCGGCTATGGCTACACCTTC. Its protein is CASSSAGAGYGYTF. This chain joins TRBV7-2 and TRBJ1-2; D is ambiguous. CDR1 is SGHTA, CDR2 FQGNSA, per germline. V lost 4 bases and J 4 bases, leaving 13 bases between the germline ends. The CDR3 spans 14 residues.

This chain uses TRBV5-1 with TRBJ2-3, with TRBD2 identical over 15 bases. J gave up 5 bases and V 0 bases, and 4 bases lay outside the gene matches. The CDR3 runs 17 residues. CDR1 and CDR2 from the germline V gene are SGHRS and YFSETQ. CDR3 loop: CASSLAAGLAGGDTQYF. CDR3 coding DNA: TGCGCCAGCAGCTTGGCCGCGGGACTAGCGGGAGGAGATACGCAGTATTTT.

This rearrangement joins TRBV2 to TRBJ2-2; the match to TRBD2 covers 9 bases. Trimming took 5 bases from V and 4 from J; bases not matched to a gene: 5. Germline V gene data show CDR1 as SNHLY and CDR2 as FYNNEI. This CDR3 is built from 15 residues. The CDR3 spells CASSFGLASTGELFF. The DNA for the CDR3 is TGTGCCAGCAGTTTCGGACTAGCGTCCACCGGGGAGCTGTTTTTT.

The chain couples TRBV20-1 to TRBJ2-7; D unclear. CDR1 is DFQATT, CDR2 SNEGSKA, per germline (reference sequence). Trimming took off 2 bases at V and 5 bases at J, with 13 bases between the two ends. The CDR3 extends over 13 amino acids. DNA for the CDR3: TGCAGTGCTAGAACTGGACGAGTGAACGAGCAGTACTTC. Translation: CSARTGRVNEQYF.

This clonotype has only a few counts. The V call is TRBV7-2, the J call TRBJ2-7, with 13 bases that match TRBD2. Per germline, CDR1 SGHTA and CDR2 FQGNSA. V was pared by 5 bases and J by 0 bases, with 13 bases of the junction left unmatched. This CDR3 has 19 residues. In DNA form, the CDR3 reads TGTGCCAGCAGCCTTCAGCGGACTAGCGGGAGTTTCGCCTCCTACGAGCAGTACTTC. Protein sequence: CASSLQRTSGSFASYEQYF. The full variable domain, with the rest looked up from reference TRBV7-2 and TRBJ2-7, is GAGVSQSPSNKVTEKGKDVELRCDPISGHTALYWYRQSLGQGLEFLIYFQGNSAPDKSGLPSDRFSAERTGGSVSTLTIQRTQQEDSAVYLCASSLQRTSGSFASYEQYFGPGTRLTVT.

The sample holds many counts of this clonotype. The V call is TRBV12-5, the J call TRBJ2-5, with 8 bases fitting TRBD2. Germline CDR1 LGHNT, CDR2 FRNRAP. With V trimmed by 0 bases and J by 4 bases, 19 bases remained unmatched. This CDR3 is 20 amino acids long. CDR3 in DNA: TGTGCTAGTGGTTTGGTACTAGACGGGAGGGCCCTCATAGGTGGAGAGACCCAGTACTTC. It specifies CASGLVLDGRALIGGETQYF.

The table lists this clonotype with a few counts. The chain recombines TRBV5-1 with TRBJ1-6; D unresolved. The CDR3 covers 15 residues. Germline values: CDR1 SGHRS, CDR2 YFSETQ. The germline V and J ends were trimmed by 4 bases and 9 bases, with 17 bases remaining between them. The CDR3 bases are TGCGCCAGCAGCCTCGGTTCGCCCTCGGCTTCACCCCTCCACTTT. This codes for CASSLGSPSASPLHF.

The chain uses TRBV5-1 and TRBJ2-7, with D tentatively TRBD2 (6 bases). V was cut by 5 bases and J by 6 bases, with 15 bases left in between. The CDR3 covers 13 residues. CDR1 SGHRS and CDR2 YFSETQ come from the germline V gene. The DNA of the CDR3 is TGCGCCAGCAGTGTAGAGCGGGCGGGCGAGCAGTACTTC. This gives the protein CASSVERAGEQYF. The entire variable domain, with the rest obtained from reference TRBV5-1 and TRBJ2-7, is as follows: KAGVTQTPRYLIKTRGQQVTLSCSPISGHRSVSWYQQTPGQGLQFLFEYFSETQRNKGNFPGRFSGRQFSNSRSEMNVSTLELGDSALYLCASSVERAGEQYFGPGTRLTVT.

Only a few counts were recorded for this clonotype. The gene calls are TRBV20-1 and TRBJ2-3; D call uncertain. Germline values: CDR1 DFQATT, CDR2 SNEGSKA (reference sequence). Trimming pared 3 bases from V and 6 bases from J, leaving 7 bases between. CDR3 length equals 11 residues. The CDR3 DNA sequence: TGCAGTGCTAGGTCCCGGGATACGCAGTATTTT. Residues: CSARSRDTQYF.